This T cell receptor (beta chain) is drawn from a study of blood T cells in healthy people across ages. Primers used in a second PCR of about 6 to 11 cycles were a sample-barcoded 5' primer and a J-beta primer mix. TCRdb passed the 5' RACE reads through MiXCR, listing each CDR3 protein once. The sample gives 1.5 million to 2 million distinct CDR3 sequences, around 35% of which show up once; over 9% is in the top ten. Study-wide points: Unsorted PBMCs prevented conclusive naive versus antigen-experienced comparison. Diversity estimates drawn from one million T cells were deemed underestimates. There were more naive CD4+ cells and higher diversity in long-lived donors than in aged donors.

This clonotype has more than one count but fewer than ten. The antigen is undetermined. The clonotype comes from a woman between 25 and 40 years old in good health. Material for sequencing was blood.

CDR3 residues: CSSPAPRAVGYTF. In nucleotides, the CDR3 is TGCAGTTCCCCGGCCCCAAGGGCTGTCGGCTACACCTTC. This chain uses TRBV20-1 with TRBJ1-2; D gene unclear. The V end was cut by 8 bases, the J end by 8 bases, with 21 bases between. This CDR3 is 13 amino acids long. The V gene's germline CDR1 is DFQATT and CDR2 SNEGSKA (reference sequence).